The 16 T cell receptor beta chains below all came from one sample that was sequenced in a study of graft-versus-host responses after intestinal transplantation. Data came from immunoSEQ multiplex PCR; TCRdb stores just in-frame clones and leaves some out. The profile shows about 90,000 clones, around 93% of them singletons. Antigens for these TCRs are unknown. Sequences were derived from unstimulated CD8+ T cells sorted from spleen or lymph node cells, sampled before transplant. Source of these receptors: a human donor who was the organ donor for an intestinal transplant.

The CDR3 is CASSNPGQAQDYGYTF. The DNA for the CDR3 is TGTGCCAGCAGTAATCCGGGACAGGCTCAGGACTATGGCTACACCTTC. The chain couples TRBV27 to TRBJ1-2; 8 nucleotides align to TRBD1. The CDR3 is 16 amino acids. V shed 5 bases and J 3 bases; nucleotides not matched to a gene: 11. Germline-derived CDR1 and CDR2 are MNHEY and SMNVEV (reference sequence).

The chain combines TRBV7-9 with TRBJ2-1; a possible D gene is TRBD2 (6 bases). The V and J ends lost 1 base and 4 bases respectively, with 11 bases between them. Germline-derived CDR1 and CDR2 are SEHNR and FQNEAQ (reference sequence). The CDR3 is 15 amino acids. CDR3 nucleotide sequence: TGTGCCAGCAGCTTAGAGGTAGCGGCGTACAATGAGCAGTTCTTC. As protein: CASSLEVAAYNEQFF.

The chain combines TRBV19 with TRBJ1-5; D unclear. Germline V gives CDR1 LNHDA, CDR2 SQIVND (reference sequence). Trimming removed 6 bases at V and 7 bases at J, with 13 bases between. The CDR3 has 13 residues. CDR3 sequence reads: CASSSWPVQPQHF. The DNA for the CDR3 is TGTGCCAGTAGCTCTTGGCCCGTCCAGCCCCAGCATTTT. The entire variable domain, with the rest obtained from reference TRBV19 and TRBJ1-5, is as follows: DGGITQSPKYLFRKEGQNVTLSCEQNLNHDAMYWYRQDPGQGLRLIYYSQIVNDFQKGDIAEGYSVSREKKESFPLTVTSAQKNPTAFYLCASSSWPVQPQHFGDGTRLSIL.

V and J are TRBV6-5 and TRBJ2-7; 7 bases are a match to TRBD1. The germline V gene encodes CDR1 MNHEY and CDR2 SVGAGI. The V segment lost 1 base and the J segment 3 bases; nucleotides outside the gene matches: 3. CDR3 length equals 14 residues. The CDR3 bases are TGTGCCAGCAGTTACTGGGACAGAAGCTACGAGCAGTACTTC. Encoded protein: CASSYWDRSYEQYF.

The rearrangement uses TRBV11-3 and TRBJ2-3, with 9 bases that match TRBD1. CDR1 is SGHNT and CDR2 is YENEEA in the germline V gene. The CDR3 sequence is 13 residues long. The junction had 2 bases not matched to a gene; V was cut back by 6 bases and J by 4 bases. As DNA, the CDR3 is TGTGCCAGCAGGGGACAGGGTCCAGATACGCAGTATTTT. It encodes CASRGQGPDTQYF.

V gene TRBV6-1 combines with J gene TRBJ1-4; D may be TRBD1 (6 bases). The CDR3 is 13 amino acids. V shed 10 bases and J shed 7 bases, with 16 bases lying between them. Germline CDR1 reads MNHNS; CDR2 reads SASEGT. CDR3 nucleotides: TGTGCCACCTTCGGGGCAGGGGTTGAAAAACTGTTTTTT. It specifies CATFGAGVEKLFF.

V usage is TRBV10-3 and J usage is TRBJ1-2, with TRBD1 matching over 9 bases. V lost 11 bases and J lost 8; bases outside the gene matches: 18. Germline assignment: CDR1 ENHRY and CDR2 SYGVKD. The CDR3 consists of 15 residues. CDR3 bases: TGTGCCGGCAAACAACGGACAGGGGAGAGATACGGCTACACCTTC. It translates to CAGKQRTGERYGYTF.

The rearrangement joins TRBV2 to TRBJ1-1, with D unresolved. Germline V gives CDR1 SNHLY, CDR2 FYNNEI. The CDR3 extends over 13 amino acids. Trimming stripped 6 bases from V and 1 base from J, with 9 bases between. This chain's CDR3 is CASSERGNTEAFF. CDR3 DNA: TGTGCCAGCAGCGAACGCGGGAACACTGAAGCTTTCTTT.

The J gene is TRBJ2-2, the V gene TRBV7-6, with TRBD2 matching 14 bases. Looked up from germline, CDR1 is SGHVS and CDR2 is FNYEAQ. The V and J ends lost 3 bases and 2 bases, in that order; junction bases with no gene match: 5. This CDR3 region has 18 residues. The CDR3 region has the DNA TGTGCCAGCAGCTTGTCCGGGACTAGCGGGGGCAACACCGGGGAGCTGTTTTTT. It encodes CASSLSGTSGGNTGELFF.

The chain uses TRBV7-3 and TRBJ1-6, with D possibly matching TRBD1 (5 bases). The CDR3 spans 14 residues. Trimming pared 5 bases from V and 7 bases from J, leaving 12 bases between. Germline CDR1 is SGHTA and CDR2 is FQGTGA. CDR3 DNA sequence: TGTGCCAGCAGCCCGGGCCCAGGGAATTCACCCCTCCACTTT. This codes for CASSPGPGNSPLHF. Full variable domain (rest looked up from reference TRBV7-3 and TRBJ1-6): GAGVSQTPSNKVTEKGKYVELRCDPISGHTALYWYRQSLGQGPEFLIYFQGTGAADDSGLPNDRFFAVRPEGSVSTLKIQRTERGDSAVYLCASSPGPGNSPLHFGNGTRLTVT.

This chain connects TRBV12-5 to TRBJ1-6, with D tentatively TRBD1 (6 bases). V lost 6 bases and J lost 6, with 18 bases in between. The CDR3 extends over 16 amino acids. Germline CDR1 reads LGHNT; CDR2 reads FRNRAP. The DNA for the CDR3 is TGTGCTAGTGGCACCGCCACAGGGTTCGGTAATTCACCCCTCCACTTT. Translated, it gives CASGTATGFGNSPLHF.

The chain combines TRBV13 with TRBJ2-7, with a possible D match to TRBD2 (6 bases). CDR1 is PRHDT and CDR2 is FYEKMQ in the germline V gene (reference sequence). V lost 3 bases to trimming and J lost 0 bases, with 6 bases between them. The CDR3 totals 13 residues. The CDR3 loop is CASSFGSSYEQYF. For the CDR3, the DNA is TGTGCCAGCAGCTTCGGGAGCTCCTACGAGCAGTACTTC.

This sequence joins TRBV27 and TRBJ2-1; D might be TRBD2 (5 bases). Deletions cut 2 bases from V and 2 bases from J, with 7 bases between. Germline assignment: CDR1 MNHEY and CDR2 SMNVEV (reference sequence). This CDR3 spans 14 amino acids. The CDR3 loop is CASSLVGAYNEQFF. The CDR3 DNA reads TGTGCCAGCAGTTTAGTCGGGGCCTACAATGAGCAGTTCTTC.

The chain joins TRBV11-2 to TRBJ2-5; TRBD2 might be the D (5 bases). Trimming shortened V by 4 bases and J by 1 base, and 10 bases separated the two germline ends. The germline CDR1 and CDR2 sequences are SGHAT and FQNNGV. This CDR3 contains 14 residues. In nucleotides, the CDR3 is TGTGCCAGCAGCTCCATGGGGAGCCAAGAGACCCAGTACTTC. Translating it yields CASSSMGSQETQYF. The whole variable domain, filled in from reference TRBV11-2 and TRBJ2-5, reads EAGVAQSPRYKIIEKRQSVAFWCNPISGHATLYWYQQILGQGPKLLIQFQNNGVVDDSQLPKDRFSAERLKGVDSTLKIQPAKLEDSAVYLCASSSMGSQETQYFGPGTRLLVL.

This chain links TRBV7-9 with TRBJ1-3; no clear D gene. The CDR3 runs 15 residues. V was shortened by 2 bases and J by 0 bases, with 8 bases between the two germline ends. CDR1 and CDR2 (germline): SEHNR, FQNEAQ (reference sequence). The CDR3 spells CASSLWAFSGNTIYF. In nucleotides, the CDR3 is TGTGCCAGCAGCTTATGGGCCTTCTCTGGAAACACCATATATTTT. Supplemented by reference TRBV7-9 and TRBJ1-3, the full variable domain reads DTGVSQNPRHKITKRGQNVTFRCDPISEHNRLYWYRQTLGQGPEFLTYFQNEAQLEKSRLLSDRFSAERPKGSFSTLEIQRTEQGDSAMYLCASSLWAFSGNTIYFGEGSWLTVV.

V gene TRBV6-5 combines with J gene TRBJ2-7, with 7 bases fitting TRBD1. The CDR3 length is 13 residues. V lost 10 bases, J lost 1 base, and 7 bases stayed unmatched. Looked up from germline, CDR1 is MNHEY and CDR2 is SVGAGI. The DNA for the CDR3 is TGTGCCATCTGGACAGGCGGATCCTACGAGCAGTACTTC. It encodes CAIWTGGSYEQYF.